This T cell receptor (beta chain) was sequenced for a study of blood T cell repertoires in COVID-19. In the study overall: From the United States, Italy and Spain came samples of acute and convalescent COVID-19. The cDNA or gDNA used as material had been derived from T cells, B-cell-depleted T cells, or PBMCs.

CDR1 KGHSH and CDR2 LQKENI come from the germline V gene. Trimming stripped 2 bases from V and 2 bases from J, with 10 bases between. The CDR3 has 15 residues. Original methodology: Amplification with reference gene primers provided the estimates of nucleated cell counts. Using immunoSEQ multiplex PCR, the repertoire was profiled, and TCRdb retains in-frame clones only, with some absent. The V and J calls and clone size come from that table; D and trimming were worked out from the DNA. The sample carries 210,000 or so clones, 70% to 90% recorded once. This clonotype originated in a woman aged 45-60 years with acute or convalescent COVID-19. The sequenced sample was peripheral blood. The chain employs TRBV18 and TRBJ1-3; the D gene is possibly TRBD1 (6 bases). The CDR3 DNA follows: TGTGCCAGCTCACCAGCGGGGGGCCCTGGAAACACCATATATTTT. This encodes CASSPAGGPGNTIYF.